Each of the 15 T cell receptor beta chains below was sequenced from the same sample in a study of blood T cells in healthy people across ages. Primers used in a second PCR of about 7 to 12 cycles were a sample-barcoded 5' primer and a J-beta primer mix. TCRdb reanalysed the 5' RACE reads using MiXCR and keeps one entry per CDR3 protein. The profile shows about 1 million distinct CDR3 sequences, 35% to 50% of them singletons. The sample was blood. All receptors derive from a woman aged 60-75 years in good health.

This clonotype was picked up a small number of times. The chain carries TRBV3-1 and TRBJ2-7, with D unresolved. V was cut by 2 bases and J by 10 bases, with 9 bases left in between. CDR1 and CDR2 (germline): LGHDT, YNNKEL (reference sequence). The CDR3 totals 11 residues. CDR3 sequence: CASSQNDGQYF. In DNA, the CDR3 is TGTGCCAGCAGCCAAAACGATGGACAGTACTTC.

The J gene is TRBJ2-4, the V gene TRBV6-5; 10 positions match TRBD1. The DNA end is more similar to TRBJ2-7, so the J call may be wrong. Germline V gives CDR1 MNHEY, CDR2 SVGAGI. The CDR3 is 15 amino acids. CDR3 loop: CASSYRTGGDDEQYF. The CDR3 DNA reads TGTGCCAGCAGTTACCGGACAGGGGGGGATGACGAGCAGTACTTC.

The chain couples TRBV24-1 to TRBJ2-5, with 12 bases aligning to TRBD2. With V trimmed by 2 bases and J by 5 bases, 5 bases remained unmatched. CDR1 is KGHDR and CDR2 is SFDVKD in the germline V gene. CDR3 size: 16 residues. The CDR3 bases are TGTGCCACCAGTGATTGGCGACTAGCGGGAGTGGAGACCCAGTACTTC. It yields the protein CATSDWRLAGVETQYF.

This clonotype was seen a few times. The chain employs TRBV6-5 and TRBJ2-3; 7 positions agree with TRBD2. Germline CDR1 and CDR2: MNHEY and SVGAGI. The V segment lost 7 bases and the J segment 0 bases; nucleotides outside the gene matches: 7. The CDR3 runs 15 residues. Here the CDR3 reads CASTLNSGSTDTQYF. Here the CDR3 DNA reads TGTGCCAGCACCCTGAATAGCGGGAGCACAGATACGCAGTATTTT.

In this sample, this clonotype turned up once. The CDR3 loop is CASSQDGRGAPSYEQYF. The DNA for the CDR3 is TGTGCCAGCAGCCAAGATGGGCGAGGGGCCCCCTCCTACGAGCAGTACTTC. J is TRBJ2-7 and V is TRBV4-2; TRBD1 or TRBD2 may be the D gene (5 bases each). Between the trimmed V and J ends, which lost 0 bases and 0 bases, there was a span of 15 bases. The CDR3 runs 17 residues. CDR1 and CDR2 from the germline V gene are LGHNA and YNFKEQ.

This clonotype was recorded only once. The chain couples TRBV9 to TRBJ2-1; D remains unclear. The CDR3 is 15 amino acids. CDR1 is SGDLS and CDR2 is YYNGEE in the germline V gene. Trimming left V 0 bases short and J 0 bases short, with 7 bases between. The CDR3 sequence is CASSVGMSSYNEQFF. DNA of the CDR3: TGTGCCAGCAGCGTAGGGATGAGCTCCTACAATGAGCAGTTCTTC.

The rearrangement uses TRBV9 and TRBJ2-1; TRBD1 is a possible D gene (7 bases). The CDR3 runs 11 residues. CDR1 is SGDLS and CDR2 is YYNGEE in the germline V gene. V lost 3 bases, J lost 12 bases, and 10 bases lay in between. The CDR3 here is CASSGGDRQFF. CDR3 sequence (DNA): TGTGCCAGCAGCGGCGGGGACAGGCAGTTCTTC.

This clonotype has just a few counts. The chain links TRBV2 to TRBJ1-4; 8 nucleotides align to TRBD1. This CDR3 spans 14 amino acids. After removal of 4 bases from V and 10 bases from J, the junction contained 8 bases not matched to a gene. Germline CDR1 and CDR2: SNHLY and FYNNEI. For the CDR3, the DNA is TGTGCCAGCAGTGTGGACAGGGATGTCGGAAAACTGTTTTTT. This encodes CASSVDRDVGKLFF.

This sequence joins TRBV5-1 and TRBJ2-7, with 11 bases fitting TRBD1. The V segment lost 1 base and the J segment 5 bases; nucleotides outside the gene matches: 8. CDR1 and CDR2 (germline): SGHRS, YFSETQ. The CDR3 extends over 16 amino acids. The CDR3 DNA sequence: TGCGCCAGCAGCTTGTCCTGGACAGGGGGCAAGGACGAGCAGTACTTC. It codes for CASSLSWTGGKDEQYF.

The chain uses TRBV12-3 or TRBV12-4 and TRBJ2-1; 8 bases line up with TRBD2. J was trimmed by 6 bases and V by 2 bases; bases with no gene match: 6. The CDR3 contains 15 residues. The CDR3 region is CASSLKGLGGNEQFF. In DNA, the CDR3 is TGTGCCAGCAGTTTAAAGGGACTAGGGGGCAATGAGCAGTTCTTC.

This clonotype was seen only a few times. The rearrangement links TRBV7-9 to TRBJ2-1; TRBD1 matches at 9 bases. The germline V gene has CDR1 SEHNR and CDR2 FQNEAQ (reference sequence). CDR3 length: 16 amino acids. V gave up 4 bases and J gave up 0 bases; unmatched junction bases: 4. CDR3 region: CASSSGTGSSYNEQFF. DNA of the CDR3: TGTGCCAGCAGCTCCGGGACAGGGTCCTCCTACAATGAGCAGTTCTTC.

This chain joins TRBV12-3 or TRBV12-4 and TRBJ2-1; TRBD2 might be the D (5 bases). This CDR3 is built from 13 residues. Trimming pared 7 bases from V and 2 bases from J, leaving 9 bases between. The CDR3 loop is CASIETTYNEQFF. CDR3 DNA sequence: TGTGCCAGCATAGAGACTACCTACAATGAGCAGTTCTTC.

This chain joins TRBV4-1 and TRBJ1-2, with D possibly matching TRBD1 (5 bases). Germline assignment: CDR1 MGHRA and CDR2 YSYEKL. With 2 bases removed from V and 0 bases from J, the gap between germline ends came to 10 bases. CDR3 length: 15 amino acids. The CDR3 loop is CASSQTGGANYGYTF. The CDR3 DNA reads TGCGCCAGCAGCCAAACGGGGGGAGCTAACTATGGCTACACCTTC.

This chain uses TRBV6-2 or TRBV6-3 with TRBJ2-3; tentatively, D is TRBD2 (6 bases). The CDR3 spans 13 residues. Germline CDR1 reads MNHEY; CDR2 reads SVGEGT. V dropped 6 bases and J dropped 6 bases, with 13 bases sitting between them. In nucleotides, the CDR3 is TGTGCCAGCAGGAGGGACTTCGTGGATACGCAGTATTTT. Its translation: CASRRDFVDTQYF.

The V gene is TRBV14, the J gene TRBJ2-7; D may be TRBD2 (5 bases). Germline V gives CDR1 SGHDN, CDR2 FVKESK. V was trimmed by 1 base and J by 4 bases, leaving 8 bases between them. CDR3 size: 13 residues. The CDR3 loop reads CASSQVREYEQYF. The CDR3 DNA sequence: TGTGCCAGCAGCCAAGTGAGGGAATACGAGCAGTACTTC.